One sample yielded the 24 T cell receptor beta chains listed below, sequenced in a study of regulatory T cells in long-lasting Graves disease. Time point noted: newly diagnosed GD, antithyroid drugs for less than 3 months. The TCR library used RNA extracted from PBMCs. Arm-PCR of CDR3 regions and iRepertoire HTBI primers were used to build TCR beta libraries. TCRdb itself ran the multiplex PCR reads through MiXCR, one entry per CDR3 protein. The sample has hundreds of thousands of distinct CDR3 sequences, about 15% seen once. This sample also appeared in a second study, on T cells in Graves' hyperthyroidism and ophthalmopathy.

This material consisted of peripheral blood mononuclear cells (PBMCs), taken at new diagnosis, from a patient treated with antithyroid drugs. The receptors derive from a woman aged 25 to 39 with Graves disease.

The table lists this clonotype with a few counts. This CDR3 is CASSSIGTLSYEQYF. The CDR3 bases are TGTGCCAGCTCCTCTATAGGGACCCTTTCCTACGAGCAGTACTTC. This chain links TRBV18 with TRBJ2-7; the D gene could be TRBD1 or TRBD2 (5 bases each). The V end lost 6 bases, the J end lost 1 base, and 16 bases lay between the germline ends. The CDR3 has 15 residues. Germline V gives CDR1 KGHSH, CDR2 LQKENI.

This clonotype was seen many times. The genes are TRBV5-1 and TRBJ2-7; D might be TRBD1 (7 bases). CDR3 length: 14 amino acids. V lost 0 bases and J lost 7, with 14 bases in between. Germline-derived CDR1 and CDR2 are SGHRS and YFSETQ. The CDR3 sequence: CASSLVDRAGEQYF. The CDR3 nucleotides read TGCGCCAGCAGCTTGGTCGACAGGGCGGGGGAGCAGTACTTC. Looking up the rest from reference TRBV5-1 and TRBJ2-7 gives the full variable domain: KAGVTQTPRYLIKTRGQQVTLSCSPISGHRSVSWYQQTPGQGLQFLFEYFSETQRNKGNFPGRFSGRQFSNSRSEMNVSTLELGDSALYLCASSLVDRAGEQYFGPGTRLTVT.

There are many counts of this clonotype. V and J are TRBV2 and TRBJ1-1; no firm D call. The CDR3 contains 14 residues. The V end lost 7 bases, the J end lost 7 bases, and 19 bases lay between the germline ends. CDR1 and CDR2 (germline): SNHLY, FYNNEI. The CDR3 loop reads CASMIEAGPYEAFF. In nucleotides, the CDR3 is TGTGCCAGCATGATCGAAGCAGGACCTTATGAAGCTTTCTTT. Full variable domain (outside the CDR3, taken from reference TRBV2 and TRBJ1-1): EPEVTQTPSHQVTQMGQEVILRCVPISNHLYFYWYRQILGQKVEFLVSFYNNEISEKSEIFDDQFSVERPDGSNFTLKIRSTKLEDSAMYFCASMIEAGPYEAFFGQGTRLTVV.

The CDR3 DNA is TGTGCCAGCAGTCCCCGCCGGGGTCCGTCGTCAGATACGCAGTATTTT. This codes for CASSPRRGPSSDTQYF. The chain uses TRBV28 and TRBJ2-3; tentative D call: TRBD2 (5 bases). V shed 5 bases and J shed 4 bases, with 19 bases lying between them. CDR3 size: 16 residues. Germline V gene lookup returns CDR1 MDHEN and CDR2 SYDVKM.

The J gene is TRBJ1-2, the V gene TRBV9; D is undetermined. The CDR3 has 14 amino acids. Germline V gene sequence: CDR1 SGDLS, CDR2 YYNGEE. V was trimmed by 0 bases and J by 6 bases, leaving 12 bases between them. CDR3 sequence reads: CASSVEGRLNGYTF. The DNA for the CDR3 is TGTGCCAGCAGCGTAGAGGGCAGGTTGAATGGCTACACCTTC.

This clonotype was detected many times. The genes are TRBV20-1 and TRBJ2-7; D possibly corresponds to TRBD2 (6 bases). This CDR3 region has 13 residues. Germline assignment: CDR1 DFQATT and CDR2 SNEGSKA (reference sequence). Trimming stripped 8 bases from V and 7 bases from J, with 21 bases between. CDR3 sequence: CSRFRAAGWEQYF. The CDR3 DNA reads TGCAGTCGCTTCCGGGCCGCGGGATGGGAGCAGTACTTC.

This clonotype was counted between two and nine times. This chain joins TRBV6-1 and TRBJ1-5, with D unclear. Trimming cost V 6 bases and J 5 bases, with 11 bases left between them. Germline V gene data show CDR1 as MNHNS and CDR2 as SASEGT. CDR3 length: 13 residues. The chain's CDR3 is CASRRHQDQPQHF. The CDR3 region has the DNA TGTGCCAGCAGGAGACACCAGGATCAGCCCCAGCATTTT.

The chain uses TRBV20-1 and TRBJ1-5; unclear D gene. Germline CDR1 DFQATT, CDR2 SNEGSKA (reference sequence). The CDR3 loop spans 10 amino acids. The V end lost 3 bases, the J end lost 7 bases, and 4 bases lay between the germline ends. The CDR3 nucleotides are TGCAGTGCTAGTGGACAGCCCCAGCATTTT. Its translation is CSASGQPQHF.

This clonotype has a count of ten or more. The chain joins TRBV7-3 to TRBJ1-1; weak D call: TRBD1 (6 bases). The V and J ends lost 2 bases and 7 bases respectively, with 11 bases between them. This CDR3 contains 13 residues. Germline V CDR1 and CDR2: SGHTA, FQGTGA. CDR3 protein: CASSLSGVNEAFF. The DNA of the CDR3 is TGTGCCAGCAGCTTATCAGGGGTGAATGAAGCTTTCTTT.

This clonotype was counted many times. The genes are TRBV27 and TRBJ2-2, with 8 bases lining up with TRBD1. V gave up 8 bases and J gave up 5 bases; unmatched junction bases: 10. The CDR3 totals 15 residues. Germline values: CDR1 MNHEY, CDR2 SMNVEV (reference sequence). CDR3 residues: CASGYRGARTGELFF. Here the CDR3 DNA reads TGTGCCAGCGGATACAGGGGGGCGAGGACCGGGGAGCTGTTTTTT.

This clonotype has at least ten counts. CDR3 sequence reads: CASSQDRVIGQETQYF. CDR3 nucleotides: TGTGCCAGCAGCCAAGACAGAGTTATCGGCCAAGAGACCCAGTACTTC. The V gene is TRBV14, the J gene TRBJ2-5; D gene unclear. Germline V CDR1 and CDR2: SGHDN, FVKESK. V was pared by 0 bases and J by 1 base, with 12 bases between. This CDR3 comprises 16 residues. The variable domain in full, with the rest retrieved from reference TRBV14 and TRBJ2-5, is EAGVTQFPSHSVIEKGQTVTLRCDPISGHDNLYWYRRVMGKEIKFLLHFVKESKQDESGMPNNRFLAERTGGTYSTLKVQPAELEDSGVYFCASSQDRVIGQETQYFGPGTRLLVL.

V gene TRBV12-3 or TRBV12-4 combines with J gene TRBJ2-3; a weak D match, TRBD1 (5 bases). The CDR3 has 15 residues. V lost 6 bases and J lost 0, with 13 bases in between. CDR3 DNA: TGTGCCAGCAGCCCAGGGATCTTAAGCACAGATACGCAGTATTTT. Its translation: CASSPGILSTDTQYF.

This clonotype has only a few counts. The chain employs TRBV18 and TRBJ1-6; D not resolved. The V end was cut by 3 bases, the J end by 7 bases, with 4 bases between. The CDR3 totals 12 residues. Germline CDR1 and CDR2: KGHSH and LQKENI. The CDR3 DNA follows: TGTGCCAGCTCACCTGCGAATTCACCCCTCCACTTT. Translating it yields CASSPANSPLHF.

This clonotype occurred many times. This chain uses TRBV2 with TRBJ2-7; D unclear. V lost 4 bases and J 3 bases, leaving 7 bases between the germline ends. The CDR3 is 12 amino acids. The germline CDR1 and CDR2 sequences are SNHLY and FYNNEI. In DNA form, the CDR3 reads TGTGCCAGCAGTGTAAGTTACTACGAGCAGTACTTC. Translation gives CASSVSYYEQYF.

Comments on this clonotype: This likely comes from a read error, as the CDR3 has no conserved phenylalanine or tryptophan at its end. It is unclear where the CDR3 begins or ends on the DNA, so no DNA is shown, and the CDR3 is as TCRdb lists it. V is TRBV14 and J is TRBJ2-4. Germline V gene data show CDR1 as SGHDN and CDR2 as FVKESK. The CDR3 length is 9 residues, termini included. CDR3 residues: CASSRNRYL.

The chain joins TRBV9 to TRBJ2-5; D might be TRBD1 (6 bases). The germline V and J ends were trimmed by 4 bases and 5 bases, with 12 bases remaining between them. CDR3 length equals 13 residues. Germline values: CDR1 SGDLS, CDR2 YYNGEE. The CDR3 region is CASSSTGLETQYF. In nucleotides, the CDR3 is TGTGCCAGCAGCAGCACAGGGTTGGAGACCCAGTACTTC.

This clonotype was seen more than once but under ten times. The chain combines TRBV5-5 with TRBJ2-7; a possible D gene is TRBD1 (6 bases). This CDR3 contains 15 residues. Germline V gene lookup returns CDR1 SGHKS and CDR2 YYEKEE (reference sequence). Trimming stripped 1 base from V and 3 bases from J, with 14 bases between. This CDR3 reads CASSLLSGTYYEQYF. CDR3 sequence (DNA): TGTGCCAGCAGCTTGCTTTCGGGGACATACTACGAGCAGTACTTC.

The V gene is TRBV20-1, the J gene TRBJ1-5; 8 bases are a match to TRBD1. CDR1 is DFQATT, CDR2 SNEGSKA, per germline (reference sequence). This CDR3 comprises 15 residues. With 6 bases clipped from V and 4 bases from J, the junction kept 11 bases outside the gene matches. The CDR3 loop reads CSAKRGTGLNQPQHF. The DNA of the CDR3 is TGCAGTGCCAAAAGAGGGACAGGTCTTAATCAGCCCCAGCATTTT.

In its sample, this clonotype was seen many times. The chain recombines TRBV30 with TRBJ1-2, with D unresolved. Trimming cost V 5 bases and J 2 bases, with 12 bases left between them. CDR3 length: 13 residues. Germline V gene sequence: CDR1 GTSNPN, CDR2 SVGIG (reference sequence). This CDR3 is CAWATQANYGYTF. The DNA for the CDR3 is TGTGCCTGGGCGACTCAGGCGAACTATGGCTACACCTTC.

This clonotype came up many times. The chain carries TRBV2 and TRBJ1-5; D ambiguous. V lost 7 bases and J lost 2, with 12 bases in between. Germline V gene data show CDR1 as SNHLY and CDR2 as FYNNEI. The length of the CDR3 is 14 residues. The CDR3 DNA reads as TGTGCCAGCAAGGACGAGGGCGGCAATCAGCCCCAGCATTTT. Protein product: CASKDEGGNQPQHF.

V gene TRBV18 combines with J gene TRBJ1-3; D gene ambiguous. V was clipped by 3 bases and J by 4 bases, with 16 bases between them. Per germline, CDR1 KGHSH and CDR2 LQKENI. The CDR3 totals 16 residues. The CDR3, as DNA: TGTGCCAGCTCACCGGGGAGCACCCGTGGGGGAAACACCATATATTTT. This encodes CASSPGSTRGGNTIYF.

Ten or more counts support this clonotype. The chain carries TRBV28 and TRBJ2-3; D is undetermined. Germline loops: CDR1 MDHEN, CDR2 SYDVKM. CDR3 length equals 13 residues. The V and J ends lost 3 bases and 3 bases respectively, with 7 bases between them. Here the CDR3 reads CASSFPPTDTQYF. The CDR3 region has the DNA TGTGCCAGCAGTTTCCCTCCTACAGATACGCAGTATTTT.

Many counts were recorded for this clonotype. This chain links TRBV11-2 with TRBJ2-7, with 8 bases that match TRBD1. The V gene's germline CDR1 is SGHAT and CDR2 FQNNGV. The CDR3 loop spans 14 amino acids. Losses at the gene ends were 4 bases for V and 5 bases for J; bases not matched to a gene: 7. CDR3 loop: CASSSWDRRHEQYF. The CDR3 DNA follows: TGTGCCAGCAGCTCATGGGACAGGCGCCACGAGCAGTACTTC.

This clonotype appeared a few times. In DNA, the CDR3 is TGTGCCAGCAGCCCCCGTGGGGGACTAGCGAGCTCCTACAATGAGCAGTTCTTC. Amino acids: CASSPRGGLASSYNEQFF. This chain uses TRBV3-1 with TRBJ2-1; 10 bases map to TRBD2. V lost 4 bases to trimming and J lost 0 bases; unmatched junction nucleotides: 9. CDR3 length: 18 amino acids. Germline loops: CDR1 LGHDT, CDR2 YNNKEL (reference sequence).